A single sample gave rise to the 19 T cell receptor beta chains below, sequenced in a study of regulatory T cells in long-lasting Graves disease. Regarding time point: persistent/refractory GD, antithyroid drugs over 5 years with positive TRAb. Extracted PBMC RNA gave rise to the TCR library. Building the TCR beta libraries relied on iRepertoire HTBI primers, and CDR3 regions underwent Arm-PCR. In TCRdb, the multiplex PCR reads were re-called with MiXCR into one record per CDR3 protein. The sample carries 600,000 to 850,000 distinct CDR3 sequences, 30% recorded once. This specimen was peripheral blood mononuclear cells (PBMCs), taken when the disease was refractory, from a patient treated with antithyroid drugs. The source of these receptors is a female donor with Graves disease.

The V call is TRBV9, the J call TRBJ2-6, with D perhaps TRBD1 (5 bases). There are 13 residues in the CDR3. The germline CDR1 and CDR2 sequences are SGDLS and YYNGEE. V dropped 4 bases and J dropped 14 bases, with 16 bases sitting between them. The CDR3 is CASSPRTSYILTF. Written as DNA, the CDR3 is TGTGCCAGCAGCCCAAGGACATCCTATATCCTGACTTTC. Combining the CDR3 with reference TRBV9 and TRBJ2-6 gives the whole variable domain DSGVTQTPKHLITATGQRVTLRCSPRSGDLSVYWYQQSLDQGLQFLIQYYNGEERAKGNILERFSAQQFPDLHSELNLSSLELGDSALYFCASSPRTSYILTFGAGSRLTVL.

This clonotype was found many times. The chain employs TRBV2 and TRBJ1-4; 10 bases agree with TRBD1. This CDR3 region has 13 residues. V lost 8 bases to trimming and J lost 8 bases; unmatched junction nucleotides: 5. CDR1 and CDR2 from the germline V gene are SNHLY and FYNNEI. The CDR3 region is CASAGTGAEKLFF. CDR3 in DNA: TGTGCCAGCGCCGGGACAGGGGCGGAAAAACTGTTTTTT.

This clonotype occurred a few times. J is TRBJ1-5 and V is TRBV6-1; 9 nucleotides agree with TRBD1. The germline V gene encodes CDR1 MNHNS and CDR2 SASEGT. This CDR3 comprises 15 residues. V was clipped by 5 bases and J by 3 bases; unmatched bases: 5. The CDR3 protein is CASSRTGVINQPQHF. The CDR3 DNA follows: TGTGCCAGCAGTAGGACAGGGGTTATCAATCAGCCCCAGCATTTT.

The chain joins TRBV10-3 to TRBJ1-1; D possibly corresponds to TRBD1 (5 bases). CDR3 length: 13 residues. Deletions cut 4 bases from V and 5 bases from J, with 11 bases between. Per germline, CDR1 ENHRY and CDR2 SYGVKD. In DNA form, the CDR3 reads TGTGCCATCAGTGTTTCGGGGGGTACTGAAGCTTTCTTT. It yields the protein CAISVSGGTEAFF.

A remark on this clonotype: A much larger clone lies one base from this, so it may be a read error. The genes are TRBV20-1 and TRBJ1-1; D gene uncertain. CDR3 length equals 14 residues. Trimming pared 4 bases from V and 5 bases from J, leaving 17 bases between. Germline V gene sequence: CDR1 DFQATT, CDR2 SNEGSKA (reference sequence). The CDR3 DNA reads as TGCAGTGCTAACACCGATCGGTCGTGGACTGAAGCTTTCTTT. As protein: CSANTDRSWTEAFF.

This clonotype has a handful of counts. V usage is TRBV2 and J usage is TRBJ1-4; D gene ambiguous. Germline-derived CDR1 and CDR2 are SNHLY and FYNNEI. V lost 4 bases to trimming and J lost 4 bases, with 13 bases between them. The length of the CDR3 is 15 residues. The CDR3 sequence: CASSAQTGYNEKLFF. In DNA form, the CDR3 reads TGTGCCAGCAGTGCCCAGACGGGTTATAATGAAAAACTGTTTTTT.

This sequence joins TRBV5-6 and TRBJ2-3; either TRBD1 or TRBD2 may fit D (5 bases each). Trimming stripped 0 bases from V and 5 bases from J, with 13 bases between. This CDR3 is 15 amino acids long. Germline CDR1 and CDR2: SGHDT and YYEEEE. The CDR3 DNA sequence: TGTGCCAGCAGCTTGGTGCAGGGACGAGGAGATACGCAGTATTTT. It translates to CASSLVQGRGDTQYF. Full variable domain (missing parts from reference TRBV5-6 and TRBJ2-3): DAGVTQSPTHLIKTRGQQVTLRCSPKSGHDTVSWYQQALGQGPQFIFQYYEEEERQRGNFPDRFSGHQFPNYSSELNVNALLLGDSALYLCASSLVQGRGDTQYFGPGTRLTVL.

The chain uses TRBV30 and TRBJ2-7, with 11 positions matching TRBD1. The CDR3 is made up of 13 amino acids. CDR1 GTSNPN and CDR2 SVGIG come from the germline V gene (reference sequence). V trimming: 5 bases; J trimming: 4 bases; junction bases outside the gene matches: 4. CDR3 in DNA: TGTGCCTGGTCCGGGACAGGGGGGTACGAGCAGTACTTC. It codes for CAWSGTGGYEQYF.

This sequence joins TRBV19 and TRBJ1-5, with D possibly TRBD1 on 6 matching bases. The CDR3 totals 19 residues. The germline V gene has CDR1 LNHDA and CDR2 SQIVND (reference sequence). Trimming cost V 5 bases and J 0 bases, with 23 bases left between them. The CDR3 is CASSSSGTNRPDSNQPQHF. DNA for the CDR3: TGTGCCAGTAGTTCCTCCGGGACAAATCGGCCCGATAGCAATCAGCCCCAGCATTTT.

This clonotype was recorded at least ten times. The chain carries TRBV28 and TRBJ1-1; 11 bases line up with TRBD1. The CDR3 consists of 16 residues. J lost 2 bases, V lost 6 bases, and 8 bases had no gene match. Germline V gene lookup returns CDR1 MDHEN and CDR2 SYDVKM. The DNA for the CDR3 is TGTGCCAGCAGGGGACAGGGGGGAAGGCGTAACACTGAAGCTTTCTTT. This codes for CASRGQGGRRNTEAFF.

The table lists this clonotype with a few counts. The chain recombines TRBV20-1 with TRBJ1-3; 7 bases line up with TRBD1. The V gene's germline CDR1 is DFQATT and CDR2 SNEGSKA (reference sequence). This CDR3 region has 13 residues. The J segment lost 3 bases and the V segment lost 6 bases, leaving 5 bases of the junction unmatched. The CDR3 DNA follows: TGCAGTGCCGCGGACAGGCTTGGAAACACCATATATTTT. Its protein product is CSAADRLGNTIYF.

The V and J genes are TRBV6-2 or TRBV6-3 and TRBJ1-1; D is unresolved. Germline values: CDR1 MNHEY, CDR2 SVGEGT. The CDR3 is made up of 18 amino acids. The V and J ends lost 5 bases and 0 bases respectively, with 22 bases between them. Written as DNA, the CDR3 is TGTGCCAGCAGTGAAGCGGTGGCGGTCTCCTTCATGAACACTGAAGCTTTCTTT. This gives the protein CASSEAVAVSFMNTEAFF.

As DNA, the CDR3 is TGTGCCAGCAGTGAAAAGGGGGACAGGGACGAAAAACTGTTTTTT. Translation gives CASSEKGDRDEKLFF. The chain is built from TRBV6-1 and TRBJ1-4; 9 bases are a match to TRBD1. Germline V gene lookup returns CDR1 MNHNS and CDR2 SASEGT. V was pared by 2 bases and J by 8 bases, with 6 bases of the junction left unmatched. This CDR3 spans 15 amino acids.

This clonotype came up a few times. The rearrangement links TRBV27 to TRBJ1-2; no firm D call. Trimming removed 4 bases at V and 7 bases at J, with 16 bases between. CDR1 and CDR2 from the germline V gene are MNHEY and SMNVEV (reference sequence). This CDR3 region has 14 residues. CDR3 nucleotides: TGTGCCAGCAGTTCCGGCGAGACCCCGACTGGCTACACCTTC. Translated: CASSSGETPTGYTF.

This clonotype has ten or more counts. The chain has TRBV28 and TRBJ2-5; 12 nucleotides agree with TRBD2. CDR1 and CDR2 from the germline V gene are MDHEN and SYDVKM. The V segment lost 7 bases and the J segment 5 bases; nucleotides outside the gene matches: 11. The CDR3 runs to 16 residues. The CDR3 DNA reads TGTGCCAGCACCGGACTACTAGCGGGAGGAGGGGAGACCCAGTACTTC. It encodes CASTGLLAGGGETQYF.

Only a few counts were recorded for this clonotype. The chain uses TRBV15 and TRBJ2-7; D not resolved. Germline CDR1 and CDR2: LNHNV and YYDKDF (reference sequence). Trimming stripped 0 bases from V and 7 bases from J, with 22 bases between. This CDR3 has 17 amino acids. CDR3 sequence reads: CATSRDAKHRTRREQYF. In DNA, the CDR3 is TGTGCCACCAGCAGAGACGCGAAGCACAGAACGAGGCGGGAGCAGTACTTC.

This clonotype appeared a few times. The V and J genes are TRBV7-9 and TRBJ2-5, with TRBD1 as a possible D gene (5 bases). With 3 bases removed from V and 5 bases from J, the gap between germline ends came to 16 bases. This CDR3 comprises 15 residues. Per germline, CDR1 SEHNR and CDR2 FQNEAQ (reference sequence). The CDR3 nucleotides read TGTGCCAGCAGCTTTCAGGGCCCGATTGAGGAGACCCAGTACTTC. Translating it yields CASSFQGPIEETQYF. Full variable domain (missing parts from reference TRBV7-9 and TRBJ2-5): DTGVSQNPRHKITKRGQNVTFRCDPISEHNRLYWYRQTLGQGPEFLTYFQNEAQLEKSRLLSDRFSAERPKGSFSTLEIQRTEQGDSAMYLCASSFQGPIEETQYFGPGTRLLVL.

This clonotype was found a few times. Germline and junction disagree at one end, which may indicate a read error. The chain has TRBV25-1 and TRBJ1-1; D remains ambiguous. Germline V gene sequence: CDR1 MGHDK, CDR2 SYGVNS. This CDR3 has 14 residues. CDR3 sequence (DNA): TGTGCCAGCACTGAACCACTTTTGAACACTGAAGCTTTCTTT. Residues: CASTEPLLNTEAFF.

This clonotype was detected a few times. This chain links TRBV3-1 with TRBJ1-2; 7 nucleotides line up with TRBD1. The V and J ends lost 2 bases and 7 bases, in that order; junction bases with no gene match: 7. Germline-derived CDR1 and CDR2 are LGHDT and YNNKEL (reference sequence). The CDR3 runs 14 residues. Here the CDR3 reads CASSQSEGAGGYTF. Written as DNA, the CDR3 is TGTGCCAGCAGCCAAAGTGAGGGGGCCGGTGGCTACACCTTC.